Below, one T cell receptor beta chain is given with its context. Only a few counts were recorded for this clonotype. The antigen this receptor binds is unknown. No much larger clone exists at a distance of one base, and base qualities are not known. This sample is part of a study of T cell repertoires in cytomegalovirus infection (dated by TCRdb to the late 2010s). As for the study more broadly: The HLA type of each donor mattered for the analysis, because public TCR beta signatures pointed to carriage of CMV infection along with the matching HLA type. The full study reports these points: In both this cohort and an independent cohort of under 450 donors, the cumulative frequency of public TCR beta family members distinguished carriers of CMV infection plus the relevant HLA type. The ex vivo response was dominated by HLA-C-restricted CMV-specific TCR beta clonotypes, which also provided the single most frequent clonotype in two of eight donors.

Sequencing took place on an Illumina HiSeq 1500. TCRdb itself trimmed the public reads at Q25 with fastp, ran MiXCR and retained productive beta chains. Identical CDR3 protein sequences are pooled into one entry, listed with their most common genes and DNA. This sample has some 120,000 distinct CDR3 sequences in its table, and around 9.1% of those were observed once. The ten biggest clones cover 31% of the sample. The CDR3, from cysteine to phenylalanine, totals 14 residues. Of all the DNA, just the CDR3 is kept, 42 bases in frame from base 1. V loses 4 bases, J loses 8 bases, and the germline ends lie 15 bases apart. CDR1 and CDR2 are read off the germline V gene (reference sequence) as SEHNR and FQNEAQ.

Source material: PBMCs, sequenced either directly or after in vitro stimulation (not recorded which). The TCR originated in a human donor in good health (CMV status not recorded). Some clones in this sample may be carry-over from other donors' samples. The chain uses TRBV7-9 and TRBJ2-1, and perhaps TRBD1 as D gene, on 7 matching bases. Here is the DNA: TGTGCCAGCAGCTCGACAGGGAGGTTCGATGAGCAGTTCTTC. Its product reads: CASSSTGRFDEQFF.